These 3 T cell receptor beta chains came from one sample sequenced in a study of cytomegalovirus exposure and HLA in healthy donors. This table comes from immunoSEQ multiplex PCR, and its TCRdb copy is limited to in-frame clones, with some not included. This table holds 200,000 to 300,000 clones, around 85% found once. Sequenced sample: PBMCs. The receptor set was obtained from a woman aged 30 to 39 in good health and CMV-seropositive.

This chain links TRBV2 with TRBJ2-7; possibly TRBD1 for D (6 bases). Trimming pared 4 bases from V and 4 bases from J, leaving 11 bases between. The CDR3 loop spans 13 amino acids. Per the germline V gene, CDR1 is SNHLY and CDR2 is FYNNEI. The CDR3, as DNA: TGTGCCAGCAGTGGAGGGACACAATACGAGCAGTACTTC. This translates into CASSGGTQYEQYF.

The J gene is TRBJ2-7, the V gene TRBV27; D may be TRBD2 (5 bases). CDR1 MNHEY and CDR2 SMNVEV come from the germline V gene (reference sequence). The CDR3 runs 13 residues. V lost 2 bases and J lost 3, with 8 bases in between. For the CDR3, the DNA is TGTGCCAGCAGTTTAGTTCGGGGCTACGAGCAGTACTTC. Translating it yields CASSLVRGYEQYF.

The CDR3 sequence: CATLSKREGGDEQFF. CDR3 nucleotides: TGTGCCACCCTGTCAAAGCGGGAGGGAGGGGATGAGCAGTTCTTC. The V gene is TRBV5-4, the J gene TRBJ2-1, with 10 bases lining up with TRBD2. Germline V gene data show CDR1 as SGHNT and CDR2 as YYREEE (reference sequence). The CDR3 consists of 15 residues. The V segment lost 9 bases and the J segment 8 bases; nucleotides outside the gene matches: 14.